This T cell receptor beta chain came from a study of T cells in Graves' hyperthyroidism and ophthalmopathy. Study overall: At the time of initial diagnosis and before any treatment, peripheral blood was collected.

RNA transcripts served as the template for amplifying TCR beta CDR3 regions. HTBI primers drove first-round RT-PCR of the TCR CDR3. Each CDR3 protein is one row after TCRdb ran MiXCR on the multiplex PCR reads. The sample yields about 410,000 distinct CDR3 sequences, around 15% seen once. Broader study findings: Ophthalmopathy was separated from stable hyperthyroidism by a 13 V-J model.

CDR1 is MNHNS, CDR2 SASEGT, per germline. Trimming left V 6 bases short and J 6 bases short, with 13 bases between. This CDR3 is built from 13 residues. This clonotype was detected only a few times. The antigen is undetermined. The TCR comes from a man aged 18 to 30 with Graves' ophthalmopathy. The sequenced material came from blood. This chain connects TRBV6-1 to TRBJ2-3; no clear D. Here the CDR3 DNA reads TGTGCCAGCAGGTACTTCGCCGGGGATACGCAGTATTTT. Amino acid sequence: CASRYFAGDTQYF.